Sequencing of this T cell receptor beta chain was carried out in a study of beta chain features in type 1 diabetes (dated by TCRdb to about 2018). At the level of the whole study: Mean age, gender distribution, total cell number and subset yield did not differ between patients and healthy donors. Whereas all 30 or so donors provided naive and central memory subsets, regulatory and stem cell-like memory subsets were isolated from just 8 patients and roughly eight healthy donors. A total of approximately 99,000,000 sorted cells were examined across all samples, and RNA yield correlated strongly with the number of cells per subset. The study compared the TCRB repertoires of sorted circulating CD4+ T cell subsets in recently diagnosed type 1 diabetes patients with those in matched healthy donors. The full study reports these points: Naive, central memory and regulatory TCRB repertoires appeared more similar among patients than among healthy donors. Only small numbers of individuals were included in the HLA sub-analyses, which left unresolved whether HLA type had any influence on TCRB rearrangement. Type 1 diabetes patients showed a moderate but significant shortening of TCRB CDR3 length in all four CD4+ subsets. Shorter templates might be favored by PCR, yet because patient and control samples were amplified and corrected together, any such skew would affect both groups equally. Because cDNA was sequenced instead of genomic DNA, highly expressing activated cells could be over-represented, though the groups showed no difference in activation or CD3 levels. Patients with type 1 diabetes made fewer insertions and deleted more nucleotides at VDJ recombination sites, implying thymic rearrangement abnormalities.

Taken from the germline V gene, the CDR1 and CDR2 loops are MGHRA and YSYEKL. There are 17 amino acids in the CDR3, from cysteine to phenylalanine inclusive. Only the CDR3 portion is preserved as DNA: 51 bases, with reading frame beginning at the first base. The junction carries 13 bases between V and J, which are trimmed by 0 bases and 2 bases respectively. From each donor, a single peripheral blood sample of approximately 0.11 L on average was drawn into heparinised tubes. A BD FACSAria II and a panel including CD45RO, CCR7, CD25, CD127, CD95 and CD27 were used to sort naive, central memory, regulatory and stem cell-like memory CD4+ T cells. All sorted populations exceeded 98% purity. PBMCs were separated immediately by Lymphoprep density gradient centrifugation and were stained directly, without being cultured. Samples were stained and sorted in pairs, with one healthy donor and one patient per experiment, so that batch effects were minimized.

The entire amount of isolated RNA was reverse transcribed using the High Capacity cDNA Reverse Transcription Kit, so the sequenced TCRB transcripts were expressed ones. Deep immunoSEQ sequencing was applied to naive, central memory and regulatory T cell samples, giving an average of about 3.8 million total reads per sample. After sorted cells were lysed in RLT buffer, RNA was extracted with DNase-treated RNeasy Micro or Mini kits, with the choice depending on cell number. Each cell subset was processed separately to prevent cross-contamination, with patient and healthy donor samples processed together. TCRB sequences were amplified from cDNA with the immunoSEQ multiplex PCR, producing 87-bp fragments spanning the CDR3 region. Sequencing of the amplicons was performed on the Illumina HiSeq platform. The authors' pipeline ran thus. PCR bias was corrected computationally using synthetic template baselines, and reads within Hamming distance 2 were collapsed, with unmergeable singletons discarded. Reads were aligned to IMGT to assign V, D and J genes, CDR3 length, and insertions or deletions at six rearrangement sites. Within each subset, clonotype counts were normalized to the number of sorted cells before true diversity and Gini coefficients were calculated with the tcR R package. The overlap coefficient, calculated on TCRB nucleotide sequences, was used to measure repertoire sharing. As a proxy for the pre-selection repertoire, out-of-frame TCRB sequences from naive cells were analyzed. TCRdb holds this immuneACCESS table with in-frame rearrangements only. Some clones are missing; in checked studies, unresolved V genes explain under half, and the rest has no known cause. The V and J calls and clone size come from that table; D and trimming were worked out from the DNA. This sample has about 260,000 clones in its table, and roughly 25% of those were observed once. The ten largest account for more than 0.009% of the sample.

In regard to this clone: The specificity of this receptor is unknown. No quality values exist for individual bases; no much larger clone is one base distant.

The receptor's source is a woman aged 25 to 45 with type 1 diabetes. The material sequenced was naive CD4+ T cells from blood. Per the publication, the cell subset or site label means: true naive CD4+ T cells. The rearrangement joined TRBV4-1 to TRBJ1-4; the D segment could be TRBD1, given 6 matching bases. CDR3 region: CASSQDRGGRTNEKLFF. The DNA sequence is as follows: TGCGCCAGCAGCCAAGATAGAGGGGGACGGACTAATGAAAAACTGTTTTTT.